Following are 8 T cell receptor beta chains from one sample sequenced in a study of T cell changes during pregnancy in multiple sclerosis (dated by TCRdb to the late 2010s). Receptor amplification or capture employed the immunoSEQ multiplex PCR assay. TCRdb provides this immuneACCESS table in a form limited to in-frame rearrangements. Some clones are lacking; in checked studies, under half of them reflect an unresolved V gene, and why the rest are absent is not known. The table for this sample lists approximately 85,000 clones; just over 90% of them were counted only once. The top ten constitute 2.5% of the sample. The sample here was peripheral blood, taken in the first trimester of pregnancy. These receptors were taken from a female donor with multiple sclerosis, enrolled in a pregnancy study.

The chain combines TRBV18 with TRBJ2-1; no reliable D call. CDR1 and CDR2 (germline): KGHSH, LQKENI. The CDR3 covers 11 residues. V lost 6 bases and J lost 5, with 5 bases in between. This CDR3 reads CASSSDNEQFF. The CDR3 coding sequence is TGTGCCAGCTCCTCGGACAATGAGCAGTTCTTC.

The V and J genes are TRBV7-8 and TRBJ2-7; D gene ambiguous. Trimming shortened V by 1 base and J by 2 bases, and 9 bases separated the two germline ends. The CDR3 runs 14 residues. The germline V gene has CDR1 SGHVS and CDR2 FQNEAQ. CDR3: CASSLGLTAYEQYF. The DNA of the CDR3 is TGTGCCAGCAGCTTAGGCCTAACAGCCTACGAGCAGTACTTC.

The CDR3 DNA reads TGTGCCAGCAGCTTTGGGCAGGGTCCCTACGAGCAGTACTTC. This encodes CASSFGQGPYEQYF. The genes are TRBV7-9 and TRBJ2-7; maybe TRBD1 (5 bases). Deletions cut 3 bases from V and 2 bases from J, with 11 bases between. The germline V gene encodes CDR1 SEHNR and CDR2 FQNEAQ (reference sequence). This CDR3 region has 14 residues.

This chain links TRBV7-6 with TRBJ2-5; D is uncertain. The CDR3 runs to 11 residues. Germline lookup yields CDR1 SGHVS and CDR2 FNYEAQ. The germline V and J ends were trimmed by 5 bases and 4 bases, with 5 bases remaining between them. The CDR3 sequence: CASSPRETQYF. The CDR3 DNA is TGTGCCAGCAGCCCGAGAGAGACCCAGTACTTC.

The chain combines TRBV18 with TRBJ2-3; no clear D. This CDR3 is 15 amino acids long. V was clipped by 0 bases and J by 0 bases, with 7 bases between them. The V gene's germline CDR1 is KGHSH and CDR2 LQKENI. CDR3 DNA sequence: TGTGCCAGCTCACCACCCTCGTATAGCACAGATACGCAGTATTTT. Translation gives CASSPPSYSTDTQYF.

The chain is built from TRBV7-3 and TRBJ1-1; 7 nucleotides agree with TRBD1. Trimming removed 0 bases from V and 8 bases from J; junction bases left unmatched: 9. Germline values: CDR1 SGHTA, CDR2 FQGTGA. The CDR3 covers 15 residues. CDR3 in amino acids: CASSLTDRVGSEAFF. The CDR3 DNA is TGTGCCAGCAGCTTAACTGACAGGGTCGGATCCGAAGCTTTCTTT.

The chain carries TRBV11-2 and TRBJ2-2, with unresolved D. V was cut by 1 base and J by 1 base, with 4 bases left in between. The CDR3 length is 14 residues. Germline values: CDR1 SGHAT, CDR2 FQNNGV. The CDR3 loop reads CASSLGLNTGELFF. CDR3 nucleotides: TGTGCCAGCAGCTTAGGTCTGAACACCGGGGAGCTGTTTTTT.

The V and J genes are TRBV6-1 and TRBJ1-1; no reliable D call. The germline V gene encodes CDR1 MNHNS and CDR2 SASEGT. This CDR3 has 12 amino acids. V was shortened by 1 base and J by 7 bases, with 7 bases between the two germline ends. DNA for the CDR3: TGTGCCAGCAGTGAAGTACACCTTGAAGCTTTCTTT. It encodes CASSEVHLEAFF.